This T cell receptor beta chain was captured by sequencing in a study of T cell changes during pregnancy in multiple sclerosis. The protocol was immunoSEQ multiplex PCR, while the TCRdb copy is restricted to in-frame clones and leaves out a portion. The sample has about 76,000 clones; 85% to 95% are singletons. V lost 5 bases and J lost 5; bases outside the gene matches: 6. CDR1 and CDR2 from the germline V gene are MNHEY and SVGAGI. CDR3 size: 14 residues. This TCR came from a female donor with multiple sclerosis, enrolled in a pregnancy study. The sample consisted of peripheral blood, taken in the second trimester of pregnancy. The chain uses TRBV6-5 and TRBJ2-1; 7 nucleotides align to TRBD1. As DNA, the CDR3 is TGTGCCAGCAGTCCCACTACAGGGGACAATGAGCAGTTCTTC. Residues: CASSPTTGDNEQFF.